This passage covers 23 T cell receptor beta chains from one sample sequenced in a study of blood T cell repertoires in COVID-19. Clones were read by immunoSEQ multiplex PCR, and TCRdb kept only the in-frame ones, dropping some. The sample lists about 240,000 clones, 85% occurring once. Sequencing was performed on peripheral blood. Source of these receptors: a woman aged 60-75 years with active or convalescent COVID-19.

The V call is TRBV11-2, the J call TRBJ2-7; D may be TRBD1 (5 bases). Germline lookup yields CDR1 SGHAT and CDR2 FQNNGV. This CDR3 is built from 12 residues. V lost 6 bases and J 4 bases, leaving 10 bases between the germline ends. The CDR3, as DNA: TGTGCCAGCAGTCATCAGGGTTACGAGCAGTACGTC. Translated: CASSHQGYEQYV.

The chain combines TRBV19 with TRBJ2-7, with D uncertain. From germline, CDR1 is LNHDA and CDR2 SQIVND (reference sequence). V was clipped by 2 bases and J by 1 base, with 6 bases between them. This CDR3 spans 13 amino acids. The CDR3 sequence is CASSISVSYEQYF. The CDR3 DNA sequence: TGTGCCAGTAGTATATCTGTATCCTACGAGCAGTACTTC. The full variable domain, its missing parts supplied by reference TRBV19 and TRBJ2-7, is DGGITQSPKYLFRKEGQNVTLSCEQNLNHDAMYWYRQDPGQGLRLIYYSQIVNDFQKGDIAEGYSVSREKKESFPLTVTSAQKNPTAFYLCASSISVSYEQYFGPGTRLTVT.

V is TRBV10-2 and J is TRBJ2-5, with 12 positions matching TRBD2. V gave up 2 bases and J gave up 7 bases; unmatched junction bases: 5. Germline lookup yields CDR1 WSHSY and CDR2 SAAADI. CDR3 length equals 15 residues. CDR3 nucleotides: TGCGCCAGCAGTGAGCTAGCGGGGGGGCTCCGGACCCAGTACTTC. Protein product: CASSELAGGLRTQYF.

The sample holds a few counts of this clone. The CDR3 is CASSIKPREIYGYTF. In DNA, the CDR3 is TGTGCCAGCAGCATAAAGCCACGGGAAATCTATGGCTACACCTTC. The chain combines TRBV5-4 with TRBJ1-2; D remains unclear. V was pared by 4 bases and J by 4 bases, with 17 bases between. The CDR3 has 15 amino acids. The V gene's germline CDR1 is SGHNT and CDR2 YYREEE (reference sequence).

As to this clone: The sample holds other DNA sequences that translate to the same CDR3. The chain uses TRBV5-1 and TRBJ1-1; 9 positions match TRBD1. Germline loops: CDR1 SGHRS, CDR2 YFSETQ. The CDR3 covers 15 residues. Trimming took 1 base from V and 2 from J; bases not matched to a gene: 3. CDR3 region: CASSLRTGANTEAFF. Here the CDR3 DNA reads TGCGCCAGCAGCTTGAGGACAGGGGCAAACACTGAAGCTTTCTTT.

The chain joins TRBV28 to TRBJ2-7; TRBD1 agrees at 7 bases. This CDR3 is 17 amino acids long. The junction had 16 bases not matched to a gene; V was cut back by 1 base and J by 7 bases. The germline gives CDR1 MDHEN, CDR2 SYDVKM. The CDR3 nucleotides are TGTGCCAGCAGTTTATCAGGGGGTGGGCCGCCAACTCGGGAGCAGTACGTC. Its translation: CASSLSGGGPPTREQYV.

The chain couples TRBV27 to TRBJ2-7, with TRBD1 as a possible D gene (6 bases). Trimming took 5 bases from V and 3 from J, leaving 14 bases between them. Germline CDR1 MNHEY, CDR2 SMNVEV (reference sequence). The CDR3 loop spans 14 amino acids. Here the CDR3 DNA reads TGTGCCAGCAGTCAAAACAGGGTGGTCTACGAGCAGTACTTC. It translates to CASSQNRVVYEQYF.

The chain uses TRBV2 and TRBJ2-3; 9 nucleotides line up with TRBD1. Germline lookup yields CDR1 SNHLY and CDR2 FYNNEI. The CDR3 totals 20 residues. V was clipped by 5 bases and J by 2 bases; unmatched bases: 20. This chain's CDR3 is CASSSPLKGVGTGYTDTQYF. The CDR3 nucleotides read TGTGCCAGCAGTTCCCCTCTAAAGGGAGTCGGGACAGGGTACACAGATACGCAGTATTTT.

The rearrangement links TRBV7-8 to TRBJ1-5; D is possibly TRBD1 (5 bases). From germline, CDR1 is SGHVS and CDR2 FQNEAQ. The CDR3 extends over 15 amino acids. V was shortened by 5 bases and J by 1 base, with 12 bases between the two germline ends. This CDR3 reads CASSPLGGSNQPQHF. The CDR3 nucleotides are TGTGCCAGCAGCCCCTTGGGGGGGAGCAATCAGCCCCAGCATTTT. Complete variable domain (other parts from reference TRBV7-8 and TRBJ1-5): GAGVSQSPRYKVAKRGQDVALRCDPISGHVSLFWYQQALGQGPEFLTYFQNEAQLDKSGLPSDRFFAERPEGSVSTLKIQRTQQEDSAVYLCASSPLGGSNQPQHFGDGTRLSIL.

The rearrangement uses TRBV19 and TRBJ1-5, with a weak D call TRBD1 (6 bases). V was trimmed by 10 bases and J by 6 bases, leaving 19 bases between them. Germline CDR1 and CDR2: LNHDA and SQIVND (reference sequence). This CDR3 is built from 14 residues. CDR3 DNA sequence: TGTGCCACCGGTGACAGGTACTCGGGTCAGCCCCAGCATTTT. It is translated as CATGDRYSGQPQHF.

The CDR3 spells CASSQSQWGMNTEAFF. In DNA, the CDR3 is TGTGCCAGCAGCCAATCTCAATGGGGCATGAACACTGAAGCTTTCTTT. The rearrangement uses TRBV3-1 (or the pseudogene TRBV3-2) and TRBJ1-1, with a tentative D call TRBD1 (5 bases). V dropped 2 bases and J dropped 0 bases, with 13 bases sitting between them. Germline loops: CDR1 LGHDT, CDR2 YNNKEL (reference sequence). The CDR3 totals 16 residues.

This clone was seen only a few times. The V call is TRBV7-9, the J call TRBJ2-2; 9 nucleotides agree with TRBD1. Germline V gene sequence: CDR1 SEHNR, CDR2 FQNEAQ (reference sequence). Trimming took 8 bases from V and 3 from J; bases not matched to a gene: 4. This CDR3 is built from 14 residues. The CDR3 DNA follows: TGTGCCAGCGAGGGACAGGGAGACACCGGGGAGCTGTTTTTT. Its translation is CASEGQGDTGELFF.

This chain links TRBV6-4 with TRBJ2-2, with TRBD1 identical over 12 bases. The CDR3 loop spans 14 amino acids. CDR1 MRHNA and CDR2 SNTAGT come from the germline V gene. The V gene end was trimmed by 3 bases and the J gene end by 9 bases; junction bases not matched to a gene: 2. The CDR3 DNA is TGTGCCAGCAGTGAGGGACAGGGGGCGAGGGAGCTGTTTTTT. Translating gives CASSEGQGARELFF.

The chain is built from TRBV28 and TRBJ2-5; 8 bases line up with TRBD1. Germline CDR1 and CDR2: MDHEN and SYDVKM. The CDR3 has 14 residues. After removal of 3 bases from V and 4 bases from J, the junction contained 4 bases not matched to a gene. The chain's CDR3 is CASSLDRVAETQYF. Written as DNA, the CDR3 is TGTGCCAGCAGTTTGGACAGGGTTGCAGAGACCCAGTACTTC. The full variable domain, completed using reference TRBV28 and TRBJ2-5, is DVKVTQSSRYLVKRTGEKVFLECVQDMDHENMFWYRQDPGLGLRLIYFSYDVKMKEKGDIPEGYSVSREKKERFSLILESASTNQTSMYLCASSLDRVAETQYFGPGTRLLVL.

This clone was seen only once. The chain links TRBV5-1 to TRBJ2-1, with D perhaps TRBD2 (5 bases). Trimming left V 4 bases short and J 10 bases short, with 21 bases between. Germline assignment: CDR1 SGHRS and CDR2 YFSETQ. The CDR3 runs 15 residues. The CDR3 protein is CASSLYSGTWSEQFF. The CDR3 DNA follows: TGCGCCAGCAGCCTATACTCGGGAACGTGGAGCGAGCAGTTCTTC.

This clone has just one count. The V call is TRBV5-4, the J call TRBJ2-7, with 8 bases that match TRBD1. The CDR3 is 15 residues long. Germline V gene data show CDR1 as SGHNT and CDR2 as YYREEE (reference sequence). With 5 bases clipped from V and 0 bases from J, the junction kept 7 bases outside the gene matches. CDR3 sequence: CASSQAGTGSYEQYV. The CDR3 DNA reads TGTGCCAGCAGTCAAGCCGGGACAGGCTCCTACGAGCAGTACGTC.

The chain has TRBV28 and TRBJ2-1; TRBD2 agrees at 9 bases. V lost 6 bases, J lost 4 bases, and 4 bases stayed unmatched. Germline V gene data show CDR1 as MDHEN and CDR2 as SYDVKM. The CDR3 has 14 residues. The CDR3: CASRLAGDYNEQFF. The CDR3 nucleotides are TGTGCCAGCAGGTTAGCGGGGGATTACAATGAGCAGTTCTTC.

The chain recombines TRBV11-3 with TRBJ2-6; D gene uncertain. The CDR3 spans 14 residues. Deletions cut 6 bases from V and 1 base from J, with 7 bases between. Germline V gene lookup returns CDR1 SGHNT and CDR2 YENEEA. The CDR3 protein is CASRPRSGANVLTF. The CDR3 DNA follows: TGTGCCAGCAGACCCCGGTCTGGGGCCAACGTCCTGACTTTC.

The gene calls are TRBV6-5 and TRBJ2-2, with D possibly matching TRBD1 (5 bases). The CDR3 covers 14 residues. Germline CDR1 is MNHEY and CDR2 is SVGAGI. V was cut by 8 bases and J by 3 bases, with 13 bases left in between. CDR3: CASLGQVHTGELFF. CDR3 nucleotide sequence: TGTGCCAGCCTGGGGCAGGTCCACACCGGGGAGCTGTTTTTT.

This clone was seen a handful of times. The chain is built from TRBV27 and TRBJ2-7; perhaps TRBD2 as D (5 bases). CDR3 size: 15 residues. V was clipped by 10 bases and J by 1 base, with 20 bases between them. Germline CDR1 and CDR2: MNHEY and SMNVEV (reference sequence). The CDR3 loop reads CATGITSPVSYEQYV. CDR3 in DNA: TGTGCCACCGGGATAACCTCACCTGTTTCCTACGAGCAGTACGTC.

The chain recombines TRBV6-5 with TRBJ1-6; D is perhaps TRBD1 (5 bases). Germline assignment: CDR1 MNHEY and CDR2 SVGAGI. Trimming cost V 6 bases and J 6 bases, with 15 bases left between them. The length of the CDR3 is 15 residues. CDR3 region: CASSAGGSGNSPLHF. CDR3 nucleotide sequence: TGTGCCAGCAGCGCGGGGGGGTCTGGTAATTCACCCCTCCACTTT.

This chain links TRBV6-5 with TRBJ2-7; 11 bases agree with TRBD2. V dropped 7 bases and J dropped 2; count of bases not matched to a gene: 4. Germline V gives CDR1 MNHEY, CDR2 SVGAGI. CDR3 size: 14 residues. The CDR3 is CASNRLAGTYEQYF. As DNA, the CDR3 is TGTGCCAGCAACCGACTAGCGGGGACCTACGAGCAGTACTTC.

The V gene is TRBV7-8, the J gene TRBJ2-5, with D perhaps TRBD2 (6 bases). Trimming cost V 0 bases and J 5 bases, with 13 bases left between them. CDR3 length: 15 residues. CDR1 and CDR2 from the germline V gene are SGHVS and FQNEAQ. As DNA, the CDR3 is TGTGCCAGCAGCTTAGCGCACGGGGGAGGTGAGACCCAGTACTTC. This codes for CASSLAHGGGETQYF.